Below, 32 T cell receptor beta chains from the same sample are listed, as sequenced in a study of post-analysis software for immune sequencing data. These receptors' antigens are unknown. The TCR beta cDNA libraries contained unique molecular identifiers. In TCRdb, the PCR reads were re-called with MiXCR into one record per CDR3 protein. The sample comprises 350,000 to 500,000 distinct CDR3 sequences, less than 40% of which are singletons, and 6.5% to 8% rests with the top ten. Study-level findings and limits: About five TRBV segments, including TRBV5-6, TRBV5-1 and TRBV20-1, were more frequent in patients than controls.

Sample: blood. The receptors shown here come from a girl aged 2 to 10 with multiple sclerosis.

The chain uses TRBV12-3 or TRBV12-4 and TRBJ2-7; 7 nucleotides agree with TRBD1. This CDR3 is 16 amino acids long. Trimming removed 2 bases from V and 5 bases from J; junction bases left unmatched: 12. The CDR3 sequence: CASSLKHLGGLHEQYF. The CDR3 DNA is TGTGCCAGCAGTTTAAAGCACCTAGGGGGCCTTCACGAGCAGTACTTC.

The chain recombines TRBV7-2 with TRBJ1-2, with a tentative D call TRBD1 (5 bases). CDR3 size: 13 residues. Trimming left V 0 bases short and J 8 bases short, with 10 bases between. In germline, CDR1 is SGHTA, CDR2 FQGNSA. CDR3 region: CASSLAREGGYTF. The CDR3 DNA is TGTGCCAGCAGCTTAGCCAGGGAGGGAGGCTACACCTTC.

This rearrangement joins TRBV29-1 to TRBJ1-2, with 9 bases identical to TRBD1. The CDR3 runs to 12 residues. V trimming: 7 bases; J trimming: 12 bases; junction bases outside the gene matches: 12. CDR1 is SQVTM and CDR2 is ANQGSEA in the germline V gene. The CDR3 is CSAERTGDFHTF. Written as DNA, the CDR3 is TGCAGCGCCGAAAGGACAGGGGACTTTCACACCTTC.

The chain has TRBV7-3 and TRBJ2-7, with no clear D. CDR3 length equals 15 residues. V dropped 1 base and J dropped 2 bases, with 12 bases sitting between them. Germline CDR1 and CDR2: SGHTA and FQGTGA. The CDR3 DNA reads TGTGCCAGCAGCTTAAGCCCTCTGGGTACCTACGAGCAGTACTTC. Amino acid sequence: CASSLSPLGTYEQYF.

The chain recombines TRBV12-3 or TRBV12-4 with TRBJ2-2; possibly TRBD1 for D (5 bases). The CDR3 is 18 residues long. Between the trimmed V and J ends, which lost 6 bases and 4 bases, there was a span of 24 bases. For the CDR3, the DNA is TGTGCCAGCAGGCAAACCCAGGTAGCAGGGCAACTCACCGGGGAGCTGTTTTTT. It is translated as CASRQTQVAGQLTGELFF.

The J gene is TRBJ2-7, the V gene TRBV2; a weak D match, TRBD1 (5 bases). The CDR3 is made up of 13 amino acids. The germline gives CDR1 SNHLY, CDR2 FYNNEI. The V end lost 8 bases, the J end lost 2 bases, and 13 bases lay between the germline ends. The CDR3, as DNA: TGTGCCAGCGCAGGTACAGGACCCTACGAGCAGTACTTC. This translates into CASAGTGPYEQYF.

Comment on this clonotype: One end of the junction does not line up with germline, which may come from a read error. V and J are TRBV6-6 and TRBJ1-6; D unresolved. The CDR3 loop spans 15 amino acids. Germline-derived CDR1 and CDR2 are MNHNY and SVGAGI (reference sequence). The CDR3 nucleotides read TGTGCCAGCAGTTACAGGGCACCCTATAATTCACCCCGCCACTTT. This sequence encodes CASSYRAPYNSPRHF.

The genes are TRBV12-3 or TRBV12-4 and TRBJ1-1; D perhaps matches TRBD1 (5 bases). V lost 2 bases and J 0 bases, leaving 16 bases between the germline ends. The CDR3 runs to 17 residues. CDR3 loop: CASSLTPWGPMNTEAFF. CDR3 bases: TGTGCCAGCAGTTTAACCCCGTGGGGCCCCATGAACACTGAAGCTTTCTTT.

This rearrangement joins TRBV10-3 to TRBJ1-6; 9 positions agree with TRBD1. Germline V CDR1 and CDR2: ENHRY, SYGVKD. Trimming at V came to 5 bases and at J to 4 bases, leaving 3 bases not matched to a gene. The CDR3 covers 15 residues. CDR3 in amino acids: CAISRTGEYNSPLHF. CDR3 bases: TGTGCCATCAGTAGGACAGGGGAGTATAATTCACCCCTCCACTTT.

The V gene is TRBV7-2, the J gene TRBJ1-2; 7 bases map to TRBD1. Unmatched junction bases numbered 6, after V lost 2 bases and J lost 3 bases. Germline CDR1 is SGHTA and CDR2 is FQGNSA. The CDR3 has 15 residues. CDR3 in amino acids: CASSLRAGGDYGYTF. The CDR3 nucleotides read TGTGCCAGCAGCTTACGAGCAGGGGGGGACTATGGCTACACCTTC.

Only one count was recorded for this clonotype. This rearrangement joins TRBV2 to TRBJ1-5; perhaps TRBD1 as D (5 bases). The CDR3 is 14 amino acids. The germline V gene has CDR1 SNHLY and CDR2 FYNNEI. V lost 2 bases and J 7 bases, leaving 12 bases between the germline ends. For the CDR3, the DNA is TGTGCCAGCAGTGAAAGTCCAGGGTGGCAGCCCCAGCATTTT. Translated, it gives CASSESPGWQPQHF.

The gene calls are TRBV15 and TRBJ2-7; D unresolved. This CDR3 has 13 amino acids. Trimming cost V 6 bases and J 2 bases, with 11 bases left between them. Germline V CDR1 and CDR2: LNHNV, YYDKDF (reference sequence). The DNA for the CDR3 is TGTGCCACCAGTGCGGTTGAGCCCTACGAGCAGTACTTC. Protein product: CATSAVEPYEQYF.

This clonotype was found a few times. V gene TRBV7-2 combines with J gene TRBJ2-7, with TRBD1 matching 9 bases. This CDR3 has 15 amino acids. The V gene end was trimmed by 1 base and the J gene end by 3 bases; junction bases not matched to a gene: 4. Germline V gene data show CDR1 as SGHTA and CDR2 as FQGNSA. CDR3 in amino acids: CASSLVTGGFYEQYF. The CDR3 region has the DNA TGTGCCAGCAGCTTAGTGACAGGGGGTTTCTACGAGCAGTACTTC.

The chain joins TRBV10-2 to TRBJ2-7; a weak D match, TRBD1 (6 bases). Germline-derived CDR1 and CDR2 are WSHSY and SAAADI. The CDR3 extends over 14 amino acids. Trimming took off 7 bases at V and 3 bases at J, with 16 bases between the two ends. This CDR3 reads CASTRPGDNYEQYF. The CDR3 DNA sequence: TGCGCCAGCACAAGGCCAGGGGACAACTACGAGCAGTACTTC.

V and J are TRBV5-1 and TRBJ2-7; 9 bases fit TRBD1. The germline gives CDR1 SGHRS, CDR2 YFSETQ. After removal of 5 bases from V and 0 bases from J, the junction contained 6 bases not matched to a gene. The CDR3 is 15 residues long. CDR3: CASRTGQGRSYEQYF. The DNA for the CDR3 is TGCGCCAGCAGGACGGGACAGGGTCGCTCCTACGAGCAGTACTTC. Full variable domain (rest looked up from reference TRBV5-1 and TRBJ2-7): KAGVTQTPRYLIKTRGQQVTLSCSPISGHRSVSWYQQTPGQGLQFLFEYFSETQRNKGNFPGRFSGRQFSNSRSEMNVSTLELGDSALYLCASRTGQGRSYEQYFGPGTRLTVT.

This clonotype was counted a few times. This chain uses TRBV7-6 with TRBJ2-5; D not resolved. The V end was cut by 5 bases, the J end by 1 base, with 5 bases between. Germline V gives CDR1 SGHVS, CDR2 FNYEAQ. There are 12 residues in the CDR3. CDR3 coding DNA: TGTGCCAGCAGCGCCCTCCAAGAGACCCAGTACTTC. This codes for CASSALQETQYF.

The V call is TRBV7-9, the J call TRBJ2-7, with TRBD1 matching over 9 bases. CDR1 and CDR2 from the germline V gene are SEHNR and FQNEAQ (reference sequence). The CDR3 consists of 15 residues. The trim removed 4 bases at V and 4 bases at J, leaving 8 bases unmatched. CDR3 nucleotides: TGTGCCAGCAGCTCGACAGGGGGGAGTTGGTACGAGCAGTACTTC. Its protein is CASSSTGGSWYEQYF.

This clonotype was picked up a small number of times. The chain recombines TRBV4-1 with TRBJ2-7; TRBD2 might be the D (7 bases). The end of the DNA aligns better with TRBJ2-5, so the J call may be wrong. Germline V lookup: CDR1 MGHRA, CDR2 YSYEKL. This CDR3 has 17 residues. CDR3 sequence (DNA): TGCGCCAGCAGCCAAATCGGGGGGCTGGCAGGCCAAGAGACCCAGTACTTC. This encodes CASSQIGGLAGQETQYF.

This clonotype was counted a few times. The rearrangement links TRBV6-4 to TRBJ1-1; D is perhaps TRBD1 (5 bases). Germline loops: CDR1 MRHNA, CDR2 SNTAGT. With 6 bases removed from V and 1 base from J, the gap between germline ends came to 9 bases. The CDR3 length is 13 residues. In nucleotides, the CDR3 is TGTGCCAGCAGCCAGGACACGAACACTGAAGCTTTCTTT. It specifies CASSQDTNTEAFF.

This clonotype has a handful of counts. The V gene is TRBV29-1, the J gene TRBJ2-1; 10 nucleotides match TRBD2. CDR1 and CDR2 (germline): SQVTM, ANQGSEA. V trimming: 6 bases; J trimming: 4 bases; junction bases outside the gene matches: 12. This CDR3 is 16 amino acids long. In DNA, the CDR3 is TGCAGCGTAGCCCCCCTCGGGACTAGCGATTACAATGAGCAGTTCTTC. As protein: CSVAPLGTSDYNEQFF.

This clonotype appeared a few times. The chain combines TRBV29-1 with TRBJ1-5; no definite D call. Germline assignment: CDR1 SQVTM and CDR2 ANQGSEA. The CDR3 contains 15 residues. Trimming shortened V by 0 bases and J by 0 bases, and 9 bases separated the two germline ends. The CDR3 nucleotides are TGCAGCGTTGAAGAAGGAGGGAATAGCAATCAGCCCCAGCATTTT. It codes for CSVEEGGNSNQPQHF.

The chain couples TRBV4-3 to TRBJ1-2; D unresolved. V was clipped by 0 bases and J by 3 bases, with 17 bases between them. Germline assignment: CDR1 LGHNA and CDR2 YSLEER. The CDR3 covers 17 residues. CDR3 protein: CASSQDLVLEIHYGYTF. For the CDR3, the DNA is TGCGCCAGCAGCCAAGATCTCGTCTTGGAAATCCACTATGGCTACACCTTC.

The chain combines TRBV5-1 with TRBJ1-2; D remains ambiguous. This CDR3 spans 14 amino acids. Germline V gene sequence: CDR1 SGHRS, CDR2 YFSETQ. Trimming shortened V by 0 bases and J by 4 bases, and 10 bases separated the two germline ends. CDR3 DNA sequence: TGCGCCAGCAGCTTGGACATGCCCCCCTATGGCTACACCTTC. Amino acids: CASSLDMPPYGYTF.

This clonotype came up a few times. A much bigger clone sits one base away, suggesting this may be a read error. This chain links TRBV7-2 with TRBJ1-1; tentative D call: TRBD1 (5 bases). The CDR3 loop spans 13 amino acids. Trimming removed 2 bases from V and 3 bases from J, with 7 bases in between. Germline CDR1 SGHTA, CDR2 FQGNSA. This chain's CDR3 is CASSLSGHTEAFF. The CDR3 DNA sequence: TGTGCCAGCAGCTTATCAGGGCACACTGAAGCTTTCTTT.

The gene calls are TRBV6-1 and TRBJ2-5; D gene uncertain. Germline V lookup: CDR1 MNHNS, CDR2 SASEGT. V dropped 3 bases and J dropped 2 bases, with 13 bases sitting between them. The CDR3 loop spans 15 amino acids. In nucleotides, the CDR3 is TGTGCCAGCAGTGATCTAAGAAGCCTTCAAGAGACCCAGTACTTC. The encoded protein is CASSDLRSLQETQYF.

The genes are TRBV5-1 and TRBJ2-1; D gene ambiguous. The V gene's germline CDR1 is SGHRS and CDR2 YFSETQ. The CDR3 loop spans 16 amino acids. V was cut by 1 base and J by 5 bases, with 16 bases left in between. The CDR3 DNA sequence: TGCGCCAGCAGCTTGTCTCGGTCTATACGAAACAATGAGCAGTTCTTC. Translated, it gives CASSLSRSIRNNEQFF.

The chain uses TRBV4-3 and TRBJ2-3; no definite D call. Trimming removed 4 bases at V and 1 base at J, with 12 bases between. The CDR3 sequence is 15 residues long. Germline CDR1 LGHNA, CDR2 YSLEER. As DNA, the CDR3 is TGCGCCAGCAGCCCGGTCGTTTGGGGCACAGATACGCAGTATTTT. Protein product: CASSPVVWGTDTQYF.

The genes are TRBV7-9 and TRBJ2-7; TRBD1 matches at 10 bases. The CDR3 sequence is 13 residues long. Trimming at V came to 11 bases and at J to 4 bases, leaving 8 bases not matched to a gene. The germline V gene has CDR1 SEHNR and CDR2 FQNEAQ (reference sequence). CDR3 DNA: TGTGCCGGTTCAGACAGGGGGCGTTACGAGCAGTACTTC. Residues: CAGSDRGRYEQYF.

The V gene is TRBV15, the J gene TRBJ2-5, with no clear D. The CDR3 spans 16 residues. With 0 bases removed from V and 5 bases from J, the gap between germline ends came to 16 bases. The germline V gene encodes CDR1 LNHNV and CDR2 YYDKDF (reference sequence). In nucleotides, the CDR3 is TGTGCCACCAGCAGAGATTCCCCCACCCTGGGGGAGACCCAGTACTTC. Amino acid sequence: CATSRDSPTLGETQYF. Based on the CDR3 plus reference TRBV15 and TRBJ2-5, the full variable domain is DAMVIQNPRYQVTQFGKPVTLSCSQTLNHNVMYWYQQKSSQAPKLLFHYYDKDFNNEADTPDNFQSRRPNTSFCFLDIRSPGLGDTAMYLCATSRDSPTLGETQYFGPGTRLLVL.

The chain carries TRBV25-1 and TRBJ2-1; D uncertain. V dropped 2 bases and J dropped 6 bases, with 8 bases sitting between them. The CDR3 is made up of 13 amino acids. Per germline, CDR1 MGHDK and CDR2 SYGVNS. DNA of the CDR3: TGTGCCAGCAGTGAAGAGGCGTTCAATGAGCAGTTCTTC. It translates to CASSEEAFNEQFF. Full variable domain (rest looked up from reference TRBV25-1 and TRBJ2-1): EADIYQTPRYLVIGTGKKITLECSQTMGHDKMYWYQQDPGMELHLIHYSYGVNSTEKGDLSSESTVSRIRTEHFPLTLESARPSHTSQYLCASSEEAFNEQFFGPGTRLTVL.

This chain joins TRBV20-1 and TRBJ2-7; 8 nucleotides match TRBD2. Germline V gives CDR1 DFQATT, CDR2 SNEGSKA (reference sequence). The CDR3 contains 15 residues. V gave up 6 bases and J gave up 4 bases; unmatched junction bases: 14. CDR3 sequence reads: CSASGWVAGRYEQYF. The DNA for the CDR3 is TGCAGTGCGAGTGGGTGGGTAGCGGGACGGTACGAGCAGTACTTC.

There are a few counts of this clonotype. This may arise from a read error, as a much more abundant clone is one base away. This chain uses TRBV12-3 or TRBV12-4 with TRBJ2-5; a weak D match, TRBD2 (8 bases). The germline V and J ends were trimmed by 10 bases and 11 bases, with 32 bases remaining between them. The CDR3 is made up of 16 amino acids. CDR3 residues: CATSLGQRELYNEQYF. The CDR3 DNA is TGTGCCACCTCCTTGGGACAGCGGGAGCTTTACAATGAGCAGTACTTC.